Presented here are 2 T cell receptor beta chains from one specimen sequenced in a study of vaccination effects on CD4 cells after COVID-19. Antigen-specific CD4+ T cells expanded by the ViraFEST assay with viral peptide pools were then sequenced. Following 10 days of culture, CD4+ T cells were isolated. Testing of the vaccine recipients showed negative nucleocapsid antibodies and no prior SARS-CoV-2 infection. What these receptors recognize is not known. Assay: immunoSEQ multiplex PCR; the TCRdb copy retains only in-frame clones and omits some. The sample carries 40,000 to 45,000 clones, approximately 80% recorded once. The specimen comprised CD4+ T cells from PBMCs cultured with HCoV-NL63 spike peptides, sampled before COVID-19 vaccination. Receptors originate from a human donor who received a COVID-19 vaccine.

The V gene is TRBV7-2, the J gene TRBJ2-5; D is tentatively TRBD1 or TRBD2 (6 bases each). Trimming cost V 3 bases and J 5 bases, with 16 bases left between them. The germline V gene has CDR1 SGHTA and CDR2 FQGNSA. The CDR3 runs 15 residues. This CDR3 reads CASSFIRGPGETQYF. The CDR3 DNA sequence: TGTGCCAGCAGCTTTATTCGGGGGCCGGGGGAGACCCAGTACTTC. Together with reference TRBV7-2 and TRBJ2-5, the CDR3 gives the full variable domain: GAGVSQSPSNKVTEKGKDVELRCDPISGHTALYWYRQSLGQGLEFLIYFQGNSAPDKSGLPSDRFSAERTGGSVSTLTIQRTQQEDSAVYLCASSFIRGPGETQYFGPGTRLLVL.

The rearrangement links TRBV11-2 to TRBJ2-6; 9 nucleotides match TRBD1. The length of the CDR3 is 16 residues. V trimming: 11 bases; J trimming: 1 base; junction bases outside the gene matches: 9. The germline gives CDR1 SGHAT, CDR2 FQNNGV. The CDR3 sequence is CAPPDRGRSGANVLTF. For the CDR3, the DNA is TGTGCCCCGCCGGACAGGGGCAGATCTGGGGCCAACGTCCTGACTTTC.